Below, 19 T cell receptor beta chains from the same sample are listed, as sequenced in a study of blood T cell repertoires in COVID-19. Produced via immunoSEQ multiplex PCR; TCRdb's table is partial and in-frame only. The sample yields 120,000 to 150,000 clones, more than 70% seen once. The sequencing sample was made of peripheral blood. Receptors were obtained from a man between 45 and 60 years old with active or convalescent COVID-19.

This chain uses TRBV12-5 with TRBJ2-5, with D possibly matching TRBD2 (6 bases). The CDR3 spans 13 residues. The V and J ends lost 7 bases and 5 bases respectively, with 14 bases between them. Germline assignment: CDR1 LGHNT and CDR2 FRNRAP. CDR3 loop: CASAHLGRETQYF. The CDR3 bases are TGTGCTAGTGCTCATCTAGGGAGGGAGACCCAGTACTTC.

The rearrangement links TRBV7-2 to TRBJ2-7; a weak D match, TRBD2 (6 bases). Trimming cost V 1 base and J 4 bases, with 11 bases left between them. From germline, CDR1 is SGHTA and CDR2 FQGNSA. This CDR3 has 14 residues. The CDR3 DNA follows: TGTGCCAGCAGCTTAGGACGGGAGCGGTACGAGCAGTACTTC. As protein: CASSLGRERYEQYF.

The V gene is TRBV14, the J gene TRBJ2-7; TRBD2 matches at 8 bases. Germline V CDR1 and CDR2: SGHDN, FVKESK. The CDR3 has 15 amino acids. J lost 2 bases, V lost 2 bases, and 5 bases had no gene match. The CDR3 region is CASSQLTGLAYEQYF. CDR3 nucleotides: TGTGCCAGCAGCCAACTGACGGGACTAGCCTACGAGCAGTACTTC.

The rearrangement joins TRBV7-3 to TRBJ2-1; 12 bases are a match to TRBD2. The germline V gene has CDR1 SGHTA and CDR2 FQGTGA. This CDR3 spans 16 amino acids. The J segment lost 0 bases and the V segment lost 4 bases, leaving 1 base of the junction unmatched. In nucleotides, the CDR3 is TGTGCCAGCAGCTCTAGCGGGAGGGTCTCCTACAATGAGCAGTTCTTC. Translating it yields CASSSSGRVSYNEQFF.

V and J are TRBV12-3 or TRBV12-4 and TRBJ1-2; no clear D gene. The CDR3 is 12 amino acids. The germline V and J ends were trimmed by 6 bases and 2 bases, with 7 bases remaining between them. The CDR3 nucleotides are TGTGCCAGCAGGCCCCAGAACTATGGCTACACCTTC. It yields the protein CASRPQNYGYTF.

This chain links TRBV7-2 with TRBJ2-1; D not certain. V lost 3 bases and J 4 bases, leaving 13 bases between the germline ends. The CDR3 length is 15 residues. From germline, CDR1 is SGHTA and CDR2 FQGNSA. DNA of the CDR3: TGTGCCAGCAGCTTGGGTGGCGGCCTATACAATGAGCAGTTCTTC. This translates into CASSLGGGLYNEQFF.

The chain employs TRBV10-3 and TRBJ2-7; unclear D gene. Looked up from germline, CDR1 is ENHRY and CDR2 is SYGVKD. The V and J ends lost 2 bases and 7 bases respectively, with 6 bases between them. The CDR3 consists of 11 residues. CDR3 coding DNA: TGTGCCATCAGTGAGGGAGATGAGCAGTACTTC. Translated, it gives CAISEGDEQYF.

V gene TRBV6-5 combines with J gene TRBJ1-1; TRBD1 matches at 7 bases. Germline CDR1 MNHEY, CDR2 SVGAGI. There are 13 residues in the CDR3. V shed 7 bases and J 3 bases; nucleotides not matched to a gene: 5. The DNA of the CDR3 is TGTGCCAGCAATAGGGGGCAGGACACTGAAGCTTTCTTT. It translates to CASNRGQDTEAFF.

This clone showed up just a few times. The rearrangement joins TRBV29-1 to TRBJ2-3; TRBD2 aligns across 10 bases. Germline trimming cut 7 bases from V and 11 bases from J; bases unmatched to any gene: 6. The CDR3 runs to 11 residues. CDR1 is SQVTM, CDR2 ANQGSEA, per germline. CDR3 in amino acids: CSAGRLAGQYF. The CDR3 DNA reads TGCAGCGCCGGGAGACTAGCGGGGCAGTATTTT.

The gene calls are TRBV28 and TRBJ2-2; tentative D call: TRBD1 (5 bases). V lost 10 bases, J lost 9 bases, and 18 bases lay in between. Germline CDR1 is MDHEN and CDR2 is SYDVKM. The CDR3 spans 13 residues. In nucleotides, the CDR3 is TGTGCCATTTCAGGGTGGGCCGGCCGGGAGCTGTTTTTT. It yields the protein CAISGWAGRELFF. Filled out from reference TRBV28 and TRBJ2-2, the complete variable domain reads DVKVTQSSRYLVKRTGEKVFLECVQDMDHENMFWYRQDPGLGLRLIYFSYDVKMKEKGDIPEGYSVSREKKERFSLILESASTNQTSMYLCAISGWAGRELFFGEGSRLTVL.

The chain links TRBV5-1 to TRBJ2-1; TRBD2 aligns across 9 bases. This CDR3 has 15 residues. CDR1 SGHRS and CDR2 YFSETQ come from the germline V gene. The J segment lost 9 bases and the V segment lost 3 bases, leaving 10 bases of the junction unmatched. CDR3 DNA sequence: TGCGCCAGCAGCTACGGGGCTAGCGGGACGGTTGAGCAGTTCTTC. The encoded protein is CASSYGASGTVEQFF. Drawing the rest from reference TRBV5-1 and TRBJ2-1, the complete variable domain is KAGVTQTPRYLIKTRGQQVTLSCSPISGHRSVSWYQQTPGQGLQFLFEYFSETQRNKGNFPGRFSGRQFSNSRSEMNVSTLELGDSALYLCASSYGASGTVEQFFGPGTRLTVL.

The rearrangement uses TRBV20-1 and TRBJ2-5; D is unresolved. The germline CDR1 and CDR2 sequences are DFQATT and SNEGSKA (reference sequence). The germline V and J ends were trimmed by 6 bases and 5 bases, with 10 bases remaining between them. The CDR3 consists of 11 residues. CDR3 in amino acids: CSALSRETQYF. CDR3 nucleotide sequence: TGCAGTGCATTGAGCCGGGAGACCCAGTACTTC.

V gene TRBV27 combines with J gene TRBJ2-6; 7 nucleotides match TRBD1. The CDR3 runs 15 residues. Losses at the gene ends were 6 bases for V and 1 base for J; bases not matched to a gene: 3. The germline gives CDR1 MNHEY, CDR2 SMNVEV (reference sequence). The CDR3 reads CASRQGTSGANVLTF. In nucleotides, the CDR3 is TGTGCCAGCAGACAGGGGACGTCTGGGGCCAACGTCCTGACTTTC.

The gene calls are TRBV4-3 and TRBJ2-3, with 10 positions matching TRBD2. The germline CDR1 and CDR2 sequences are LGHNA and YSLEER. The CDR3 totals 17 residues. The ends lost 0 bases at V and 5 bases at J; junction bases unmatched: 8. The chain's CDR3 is CASSQDRLAGVGDTQYF. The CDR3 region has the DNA TGCGCCAGCAGCCAAGATAGGCTAGCGGGAGTGGGAGATACGCAGTATTTT.

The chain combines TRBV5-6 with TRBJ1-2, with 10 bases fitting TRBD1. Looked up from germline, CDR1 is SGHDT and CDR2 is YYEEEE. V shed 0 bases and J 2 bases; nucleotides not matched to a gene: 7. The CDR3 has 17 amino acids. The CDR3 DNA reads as TGTGCCAGCAGCTTGGTAGGGACAGGGGAGCCAAACTATGGCTACACCTTC. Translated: CASSLVGTGEPNYGYTF. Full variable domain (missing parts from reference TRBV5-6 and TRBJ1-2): DAGVTQSPTHLIKTRGQQVTLRCSPKSGHDTVSWYQQALGQGPQFIFQYYEEEERQRGNFPDRFSGHQFPNYSSELNVNALLLGDSALYLCASSLVGTGEPNYGYTFGSGTRLTVV.

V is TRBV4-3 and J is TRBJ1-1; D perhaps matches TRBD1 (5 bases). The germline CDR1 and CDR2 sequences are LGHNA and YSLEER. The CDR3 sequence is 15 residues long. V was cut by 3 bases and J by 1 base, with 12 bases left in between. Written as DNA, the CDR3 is TGCGCCAGCAGCCAGAGAATGACAGAGAACACTGAAGCTTTCTTT. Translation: CASSQRMTENTEAFF.

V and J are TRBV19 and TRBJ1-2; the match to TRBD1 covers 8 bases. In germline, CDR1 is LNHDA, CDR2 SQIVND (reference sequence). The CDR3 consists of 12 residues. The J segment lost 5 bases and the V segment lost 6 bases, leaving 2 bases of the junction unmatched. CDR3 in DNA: TGTGCCAGTAGCCGGACAGGGTATGGCTACACCTTC. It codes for CASSRTGYGYTF.

CDR3 sequence (DNA): TGTGCCAGCTCCACGGGACAGGGGTTCACCGGGGAGCTGTTTTTT. The encoded protein is CASSTGQGFTGELFF. J is TRBJ2-2 and V is TRBV18, with 10 positions matching TRBD1. This CDR3 is built from 15 residues. Trimming at V came to 6 bases and at J to 4 bases, leaving 5 bases not matched to a gene. Germline CDR1 is KGHSH and CDR2 is LQKENI.

CDR3 DNA: TGTGCCAGTAGTACCCCGGCCAAGGGGGCAAACACAGATACGCAGTATTTT. The encoded protein is CASSTPAKGANTDTQYF. The chain employs TRBV19 and TRBJ2-3; 7 nucleotides align to TRBD1. CDR1 is LNHDA and CDR2 is SQIVND in the germline V gene (reference sequence). There are 17 residues in the CDR3. After removal of 4 bases from V and 2 bases from J, the junction contained 12 bases not matched to a gene.